Below are 28 T cell receptor beta chains sequenced from a single sample in a study of T cell changes during pregnancy in multiple sclerosis. Produced via immunoSEQ multiplex PCR; TCRdb's table is partial and in-frame only. Of 120,000 or so clones in the sample, about 94% were seen once. Sequencing used peripheral blood, obtained before pregnancy. The receptors derive from a female donor with multiple sclerosis, enrolled in a pregnancy study.

CDR3 residues: CVRSLRGILTDTQYF. DNA for the CDR3: TGTGTCAGAAGCTTAAGAGGTATACTCACAGATACGCAGTATTTT. The chain joins TRBV7-5 to TRBJ2-3; the tabulated D call, TRBD2, remains unverified against the DNA. TRBV7-5 is tagged as a pseudogene. The CDR3 covers 15 residues.

The CDR3 sequence is CASSLFGGRLSGANVLTF. The CDR3 DNA reads as TGTGCCAGCAGCTTATTCGGGGGACGACTGTCCGGGGCCAACGTCCTGACTTTC. This chain joins TRBV7-3 and TRBJ2-6; a possible D gene is TRBD2 (6 bases). CDR1 and CDR2 (germline): SGHTA, FQGTGA. This CDR3 has 18 amino acids. V was clipped by 2 bases and J by 4 bases, with 18 bases between them.

The genes are TRBV28 and TRBJ2-7; no firm D call. The CDR3 covers 11 residues. Trimming pared 3 bases from V and 6 bases from J, leaving 6 bases between. Germline assignment: CDR1 MDHEN and CDR2 SYDVKM. The CDR3 DNA reads as TGTGCCAGCAGTTTTGTCGGCGAGCAGTACTTC. Translated, it gives CASSFVGEQYF.

The chain couples TRBV19 to TRBJ2-3; TRBD1 matches 8 bases. V was clipped by 9 bases and J by 4 bases; unmatched bases: 6. Germline V gene sequence: CDR1 LNHDA, CDR2 SQIVND (reference sequence). The CDR3 totals 13 residues. The CDR3 reads CASGQGHSDTQYF. DNA for the CDR3: TGTGCCAGCGGACAGGGTCACTCAGATACGCAGTATTTT.

The gene calls are TRBV5-4 and TRBJ2-3; 9 nucleotides line up with TRBD2. The germline gives CDR1 SGHNT, CDR2 YYREEE (reference sequence). This CDR3 region has 16 residues. V lost 4 bases and J lost 2; bases outside the gene matches: 8. CDR3 nucleotides: TGTGCCAGCAGCCCGACATTAGCGGGAGCCACAGATACGCAGTATTTT. Translation: CASSPTLAGATDTQYF.

This clone was detected once. The chain is built from TRBV7-2 and TRBJ1-2; possible D gene TRBD1, 5 bases. Trimming removed 5 bases at V and 8 bases at J, with 24 bases between. Germline V gene data show CDR1 as SGHTA and CDR2 as FQGNSA. This CDR3 is 16 amino acids long. This chain's CDR3 is CASSPITSGRVGGYTF. The CDR3 nucleotides are TGTGCCAGCAGCCCCATTACTTCTGGCAGGGTCGGCGGCTACACCTTC.

The V call is TRBV10-3, the J call TRBJ2-1; the D is unclear. V gave up 4 bases and J gave up 8 bases, with 12 bases separating them. CDR1 is ENHRY and CDR2 is SYGVKD in the germline V gene. The CDR3 totals 13 residues. For the CDR3, the DNA is TGTGCCATCAGTGCACCAGCTAGGCATGAGCAGTTCTTC. Its protein product is CAISAPARHEQFF.

The rearrangement joins TRBV27 to TRBJ2-1, with D uncertain. Trimming took 4 bases from V and 0 from J, leaving 7 bases between them. Germline CDR1 reads MNHEY; CDR2 reads SMNVEV (reference sequence). This CDR3 is 14 amino acids long. CDR3 nucleotide sequence: TGTGCCAGCAGTTCGTGGAGCTCCTACAATGAGCAGTTCTTC. Protein: CASSSWSSYNEQFF.

V usage is TRBV19 and J usage is TRBJ1-5; 7 bases are shared with TRBD1. CDR3 size: 13 residues. Germline V gives CDR1 LNHDA, CDR2 SQIVND (reference sequence). J was trimmed by 6 bases and V by 7 bases; bases with no gene match: 6. The CDR3 protein is CASTAQGPQPQHF. The CDR3 bases are TGTGCCAGTACCGCACAGGGGCCTCAGCCCCAGCATTTT.

V usage is TRBV2 and J usage is TRBJ1-2, with D maybe TRBD1 (6 bases). V lost 7 bases and J 3 bases, leaving 15 bases between the germline ends. The germline V gene has CDR1 SNHLY and CDR2 FYNNEI. The CDR3 has 14 residues. The CDR3 loop is CASTPAGEDYGYTF. CDR3 DNA sequence: TGTGCCAGCACCCCCGCAGGGGAAGACTATGGCTACACCTTC. The full variable domain, in which reference TRBV2 and TRBJ1-2 provide the parts outside the CDR3, is EPEVTQTPSHQVTQMGQEVILRCVPISNHLYFYWYRQILGQKVEFLVSFYNNEISEKSEIFDDQFSVERPDGSNFTLKIRSTKLEDSAMYFCASTPAGEDYGYTFGSGTRLTVV.

The CDR3 is CASRLTDTQYF. The CDR3 nucleotides read TGCGCCAGCAGACTCACAGATACGCAGTATTTT. The J gene is TRBJ2-3, the V gene TRBV5-1; D call uncertain. Germline loops: CDR1 SGHRS, CDR2 YFSETQ. The CDR3 totals 11 residues. The V end lost 5 bases, the J end lost 2 bases, and 3 bases lay between the germline ends.

This clone was counted a single time. The chain couples TRBV27 to TRBJ2-2; 7 bases line up with TRBD1. The germline V gene has CDR1 MNHEY and CDR2 SMNVEV (reference sequence). This CDR3 is 17 amino acids long. Trimming at V came to 8 bases and at J to 0 bases, leaving 12 bases not matched to a gene. The CDR3 region is CASPKGKGAPNTGELFF. In DNA, the CDR3 is TGTGCCAGCCCGAAGGGTAAGGGGGCTCCGAACACCGGGGAGCTGTTTTTT.

CDR3: CASSERGQIYGYTF. The CDR3, as DNA: TGTGCCAGCAGTGAACGAGGACAGATCTATGGCTACACCTTC. The V gene is TRBV6-5, the J gene TRBJ1-2; possibly TRBD1 for D (6 bases). The V end lost 5 bases, the J end lost 4 bases, and 14 bases lay between the germline ends. Germline lookup yields CDR1 MNHEY and CDR2 SVGAGI. The CDR3 sequence is 14 residues long.

The rearrangement uses TRBV6-5 and TRBJ2-7, with D maybe TRBD1 (6 bases). Trimming cost V 9 bases and J 4 bases, with 16 bases left between them. This CDR3 contains 13 residues. Germline V gene lookup returns CDR1 MNHEY and CDR2 SVGAGI. The CDR3 nucleotides are TGTGCCAGTTCAGACAGGTGGGGGTACGAGCAGTACTTC. This codes for CASSDRWGYEQYF.

The chain combines TRBV5-4 with TRBJ2-4, with D perhaps matching TRBD2 (7 bases). CDR3 length: 14 residues. From germline, CDR1 is SGHNT and CDR2 YYREEE (reference sequence). Deletions cut 4 bases from V and 7 bases from J, with 15 bases between. The DNA of the CDR3 is TGTGCCAGCAGCCTTGGGGGGGCGAGGAACATTCAGTACTTC. As protein: CASSLGGARNIQYF.

The gene calls are TRBV7-2 and TRBJ1-1; 7 nucleotides align to TRBD1. This CDR3 has 15 amino acids. The V gene's germline CDR1 is SGHTA and CDR2 FQGNSA. Trimming took 4 bases from V and 1 from J; bases not matched to a gene: 6. The CDR3 here is CASSSWTGSNTEAFF. The CDR3 DNA reads as TGTGCCAGCAGCTCCTGGACAGGATCGAACACTGAAGCTTTCTTT.

This chain uses TRBV18 with TRBJ1-1, with TRBD1 matching over 9 bases. V was clipped by 5 bases and J by 10 bases; unmatched bases: 2. Per the germline V gene, CDR1 is KGHSH and CDR2 is LQKENI. The CDR3 totals 11 residues. CDR3 in amino acids: CASSSGQGAFF. The DNA for the CDR3 is TGTGCCAGCTCATCGGGACAGGGAGCTTTCTTT.

This clone occurred once. This chain uses TRBV7-3 with TRBJ2-3, with 11 bases matching TRBD2. Germline V gene data show CDR1 as SGHTA and CDR2 as FQGTGA. The CDR3 length is 15 residues. V was clipped by 4 bases and J by 1 base; unmatched bases: 1. The CDR3 nucleotides read TGTGCCAGCAGCTCGGGACTAGCGGGCACAGATACGCAGTATTTT. Protein: CASSSGLAGTDTQYF. The full variable domain, with the rest looked up from reference TRBV7-3 and TRBJ2-3, is GAGVSQTPSNKVTEKGKYVELRCDPISGHTALYWYRQSLGQGPEFLIYFQGTGAADDSGLPNDRFFAVRPEGSVSTLKIQRTERGDSAVYLCASSSGLAGTDTQYFGPGTRLTVL.

The rearrangement links TRBV30 to TRBJ2-5; D remains unclear. Trimming left V 7 bases short and J 5 bases short, with 14 bases between. Looked up from germline, CDR1 is GTSNPN and CDR2 is SVGIG (reference sequence). This CDR3 has 12 amino acids. CDR3 protein: CAYRLTLETQYF. Written as DNA, the CDR3 is TGTGCCTACCGATTGACTCTCGAGACCCAGTACTTC.

The rearrangement links TRBV28 to TRBJ1-3; 11 nucleotides agree with TRBD1. With 4 bases clipped from V and 3 bases from J, the junction kept 5 bases outside the gene matches. The CDR3 loop spans 16 amino acids. CDR1 and CDR2 from the germline V gene are MDHEN and SYDVKM. Here the CDR3 reads CASSSRDRGGGNTIYF. CDR3 coding DNA: TGTGCCAGCAGTTCTCGGGACAGGGGGGGTGGAAACACCATATATTTT.

This chain connects TRBV6-1 to TRBJ1-2, with D unresolved. Germline V CDR1 and CDR2: MNHNS, SASEGT. The CDR3 contains 14 residues. The V gene lost 1 base and the J gene lost 3 bases, with 9 bases spanning the gap. The CDR3 nucleotides are TGTGCCAGCAGTGAAGTTGGGCAGGACTATGGCTACACCTTC. This encodes CASSEVGQDYGYTF.

The chain employs TRBV4-2 and TRBJ1-1; D gene ambiguous. Looked up from germline, CDR1 is LGHNA and CDR2 is YNFKEQ. The V gene lost 4 bases and the J gene lost 1 base, with 19 bases spanning the gap. The CDR3 totals 17 residues. CDR3 nucleotides: TGTGCCAGCAGCCTCCTACCAAGGAGGCAGAGGAACACTGAAGCTTTCTTT. Amino acid sequence: CASSLLPRRQRNTEAFF.

J is TRBJ2-3 and V is TRBV14, with D perhaps matching TRBD2 (5 bases). CDR1 and CDR2 (germline): SGHDN, FVKESK. This CDR3 is 14 amino acids long. The V end lost 1 base, the J end lost 6 bases, and 11 bases lay between the germline ends. DNA of the CDR3: TGTGCCAGCAGCCAAGGTCTGACTACGGATACGCAGTATTTT. Its translation is CASSQGLTTDTQYF.

This clone was seen just once. This chain links TRBV6-1 with TRBJ1-5, with a possible D match to TRBD1 (5 bases). CDR1 and CDR2 from the germline V gene are MNHNS and SASEGT. V lost 4 bases, J lost 1 base, and 14 bases lay in between. This CDR3 contains 16 residues. In DNA form, the CDR3 reads TGTGCCAGCAGTGGATGGGGGGGAAAGAGCAATCAGCCCCAGCATTTT. Translated: CASSGWGGKSNQPQHF.

The V and J genes are TRBV30 and TRBJ1-2; 11 nucleotides match TRBD1. Looked up from germline, CDR1 is GTSNPN and CDR2 is SVGIG (reference sequence). The junction had 5 bases not matched to a gene; V was cut back by 6 bases and J by 5 bases. The CDR3 spans 13 residues. The CDR3 nucleotides read TGTGCCTGCGGGACAGGGGGTCGGTATGGCTACACCTTC. Its translation: CACGTGGRYGYTF.

This chain joins TRBV19 and TRBJ2-1; D perhaps matches TRBD1 (6 bases). Germline V gene lookup returns CDR1 LNHDA and CDR2 SQIVND (reference sequence). Trimming cost V 7 bases and J 0 bases, with 10 bases left between them. The CDR3 spans 14 residues. The CDR3 DNA follows: TGTGCCAGTAATGACAGGCACTCCTACAATGAGCAGTTCTTC. Translated: CASNDRHSYNEQFF.

The V call is TRBV30, the J call TRBJ1-2; D is uncertain. CDR3 length equals 14 residues. V gave up 4 bases and J gave up 0 bases, with 12 bases separating them. Germline V gene sequence: CDR1 GTSNPN, CDR2 SVGIG (reference sequence). The CDR3 DNA reads as TGTGCCTGGACGCGGAGGGTTTCTAACTATGGCTACACCTTC. It is translated as CAWTRRVSNYGYTF.

The chain uses TRBV7-9 and TRBJ2-7; weak D call: TRBD1 (6 bases). The CDR3 consists of 14 residues. The ends were cut back, 2 bases at V and 6 bases at J, with 14 bases in the middle. CDR1 is SEHNR and CDR2 is FQNEAQ in the germline V gene (reference sequence). CDR3 region: CASSLQIRGGEQYF. The CDR3, as DNA: TGTGCCAGCAGCTTACAGATCAGGGGTGGCGAGCAGTACTTC.